The rows below give T cell receptor beta chains drawn from one sample of a study of T cell responses to AZD1222 COVID-19 vaccine. Measured with immunoSEQ multiplex PCR; TCRdb has only the in-frame clones, and not every one. Of about 120,000 clones in the sample, about 90% are singletons; the top ten hold 11% to 15%. The specimen was peripheral blood, collected on day 0 of AZD1222 vaccination. The receptors here all came from an adult in good health. CDR3s include the opening cysteine and the closing phenylalanine or tryptophan. A D gene is named only where the DNA matches it firmly. Expanded clones are given a class, and other clones once, few, many or no size at all.

d_gene	abundance	j_gene	v_gene	CDR3nt	CDR3aa
-	-	TRBJ1-2	TRBV28	TGTGCCAGCAGTTCAAACAGAATCAACTATGGCTACACCTTC	CASSSNRINYGYTF
-	-	TRBJ1-2	TRBV24-1	TGTGCCACCAGTGAAACCGGGACAACTAACTATGGCTACACCTTC	CATSETGTTNYGYTF
TRBD2	-	TRBJ2-7	TRBV4-1	TGCGCCAGCAGCCTCCAGACTAGCGGGACTTACGAGCAGTACTTC	CASSLQTSGTYEQYF
-	-	TRBJ1-5	TRBV27	TGTGCCAGCAGTTTATCCCATGTTCAGCCCCAGCATTTT	CASSLSHVQPQHF
-	-	TRBJ1-4	TRBV11-2	TGTGCCAGCAGCTTTGATCCGAGTAATGAAAAACTGTTTTTT	CASSFDPSNEKLFF
-	-	TRBJ1-5	TRBV7-2	TGTGCCAGCAGCTTAGCAGGGCCCCAGCATTTT	CASSLAGPQHF
-	-	TRBJ2-7	TRBV9	TGTGCCAGCAGCCCCATCCTTGGCGGGAACGAGCAGTACTTC	CASSPILGGNEQYF
TRBD1	-	TRBJ2-7	TRBV7-2	TGTGCCAGCAGCTTTTCCCCCGGGACAGGCTCCTACGAGCAGTACTTC	CASSFSPGTGSYEQYF
-	few	TRBJ1-3	TRBV3-1/TRBV3-2	TGTGCCAGCAGCCAAGGCAGATCTGGAAACACCATATATTTT	CASSQGRSGNTIYF
TRBD2	-	TRBJ2-1	TRBV10-1	TGCGCCAGCGGGCCGACTAGCGGGGTTCTGTTCTTC	CASGPTSGVLFF
-	-	TRBJ2-1	TRBV29-1	TGCAGCGGAGCACGGCTAGTAGGACGGGATACCTCAAACAATGAGCAGTTCTTC	CSGARLVGRDTSNNEQFF
-	-	TRBJ1-2	TRBV9	TGTGCCAGCAGCAGGACTGAACGCTATGGCTACACCTTC	CASSRTERYGYTF
TRBD1	-	TRBJ1-6	TRBV6-5	TGTGCCAGCAGCCGCGAGGGGGCGAATTCACCCCTCCACTTT	CASSREGANSPLHF
TRBD1	-	TRBJ1-1	TRBV24-1	TGTGCCACCAGTGACGGATCCGGGACAGGGCGCTCAGGAAGCACTGAAGCTTTCTTT	CATSDGSGTGRSGSTEAFF
TRBD1	-	TRBJ2-7	TRBV7-9	TGTGCCAGCAGTCGGGCTGGGACAGCCTACGAGCAGTACTTC	CASSRAGTAYEQYF
-	-	TRBJ2-5	TRBV5-8	TGTGCCAGCAGCTTGTCCGGGACAAGCGAGACCCAGTACTTC	CASSLSGTSETQYF
-	-	TRBJ2-3	TRBV5-1	TGCGCCAGCAGCCGGGACCTACGCACAGATACGCAGTATTTT	CASSRDLRTDTQYF
TRBD1	-	TRBJ1-1	TRBV19	TGTGCCAGTAGTGGGGACAGCCTGAACACTGAAGCTTTCTTT	CASSGDSLNTEAFF
-	once	TRBJ2-1	TRBV5-8	TGTGCCAGCAGCCCAGGGGCCCAGCAGTTCTTC	CASSPGAQQFF
-	-	TRBJ1-2	TRBV7-8	TGTGCCAGCAGCCCGGGGGACATCTATGGCTACACCTTC	CASSPGDIYGYTF
-	-	TRBJ1-1	TRBV2	TGTGCCAGCAGTGAGAGAGGGACGAACACTGAAGCTTTCTTT	CASSERGTNTEAFF
-	-	TRBJ1-2	TRBV18	TGTGCCAGCTCACCAGGAGGCGGACATAACTATGGCTACACCTTC	CASSPGGGHNYGYTF
TRBD2	-	TRBJ2-3	TRBV6-5	TGTGCCAGCAGTTTTTGGACTAGCGGGGGGATGAATACGCAGTATTTT	CASSFWTSGGMNTQYF
-	-	TRBJ1-3	TRBV6-5	TGTGCCAGCAGTTATGCCTCAGGGGCTGGAAACACCATATATTTT	CASSYASGAGNTIYF
TRBD1	-	TRBJ1-1	TRBV10-3	TGTGCCATCAGTATGACAGGGGAGAACACTGAAGCTTTCTTT	CAISMTGENTEAFF
-	-	TRBJ2-3	TRBV5-8	TGTGCCAGCAGCTGGGGGACCTACACAGATACGCAGTATTTT	CASSWGTYTDTQYF
-	-	TRBJ2-7	TRBV20-1	TGCAGTGCTAGTCTCCCGTCAGGGCGCGCCTACGAGCAGTACTTC	CSASLPSGRAYEQYF
-	-	TRBJ1-2	TRBV3-1/TRBV3-2	TGTGCCAGCAGCCAAGTGTCTACGGGGGCTCGTGGCTACACCTTC	CASSQVSTGARGYTF
TRBD1	-	TRBJ2-7	TRBV11-2	TGTGCCAGCAGCTCCCCAGACAGGGCATGGGAGCAGTACTTC	CASSSPDRAWEQYF
-	once	TRBJ2-7	TRBV5-1	TGCGCCAGCAGCCCCGGGACGGACGAACCCTACGAGCAGTACTTC	CASSPGTDEPYEQYF
-	once	TRBJ1-4	TRBV15	TGTGCCACCAGCGCCCGGTCAGGGGTCGGTGAAAAACTGTTTTTT	CATSARSGVGEKLFF
-	once	TRBJ1-1	TRBV5-8	TGTGCCAGCAGCCCAGGGTTTGGGAACACTGAAGCTTTCTTT	CASSPGFGNTEAFF